This entry features one T cell receptor (beta chain) sequence. The antigen remains unidentified. Every participating donor contributed 8 to 10 milliliters of peripheral blood through a draw. A second PCR, run for about 7 to 11 cycles, used a sample-barcoded 5' primer plus a J-beta primer mix. Each cDNA was tagged by a template-switch adaptor containing 12 random nucleotides. Sequencing yielded, for each sample, at least 2.5 million paired-end reads carrying CDR3. Using its own MiXCR run on the 5' RACE reads, TCRdb lists one record per CDR3 protein. The data hold 850,000 to 1,000,000 distinct CDR3 sequences, with about 51% observed a single time. These data originate in a study of blood T cells in healthy people across ages. Study conclusions and caveats: Researchers deemed the diversity estimates from one million T cells underestimates.

The sequenced material came from blood. The clonotype was recovered from a woman aged 55-69 years in good health.

The CDR3 spells CASSTHYETGSADTQYF. The CDR3 DNA reads as TGTGCCAGCAGTACACATTACGAGACGGGATCAGCAGATACGCAGTATTTT. The V and J genes are TRBV27 and TRBJ2-3, with D perhaps TRBD2 (5 bases). Germline lookup yields CDR1 MNHEY and CDR2 SMNVEV (reference sequence). Trimming removed 5 bases from V and 4 bases from J, with 22 bases in between. CDR3 length equals 17 residues.